This T cell receptor beta chain was found in a study of cytomegalovirus exposure and HLA in healthy donors. Study-wide points: The investigators catalogued 150 to 200 TCR beta chains as cytomegalovirus-associated. There were a few CMV-associated chains whose specificity for CMV antigens was confirmed in vitro.

On this clone: What it binds is unknown.

Deletions cut 0 bases from V and 7 bases from J, with 10 bases between. The germline CDR1 and CDR2 sequences are LGHNA and YSLEER. The CDR3 contains 14 residues. Profiled with immunoSEQ multiplex PCR; TCRdb holds only in-frame clones, not every one. Found here are some 180,000 clones, about 89% of them singletons; the top ten hold about 7.2%. The origin of this receptor is a man younger than 40 in good health and CMV-seropositive. The V call is TRBV4-3, the J call TRBJ2-1; weak D call: TRBD1 (5 bases). Sequencing input: PBMCs. The DNA of the CDR3 is TGCGCCAGCAGCCAAGATCCAAGGGGTAATGAGCAGTTCTTC. As protein: CASSQDPRGNEQFF.